This T cell receptor beta chain was sequenced during a study of brain T cells in children with intractable seizures. Sequencing was performed with immunoSEQ multiplex PCR; in TCRdb, only in-frame clones are kept and a portion is missing. The sample carries about 340,000 clones, over 85% recorded once. In this sample, this clone turned up once. The time point: blood from clinic visit 5 months post-surgery; TSC patient then seizure free. Trimming took off 3 bases at V and 5 bases at J, with 7 bases between the two ends. This CDR3 is built from 12 residues. This material consisted of peripheral blood, taken around 5 months after surgery. This chain uses TRBV12-3 or TRBV12-4 with TRBJ2-5; no clear D. The source is a boy in the first two years of life with tuberous sclerosis and intractable seizures. This CDR3 reads CASSFELETQYF. The DNA of the CDR3 is TGTGCCAGCAGTTTTGAGCTGGAGACCCAGTACTTC.